This passage covers 7 T cell receptor beta chains from one sample sequenced in a study of molecular identifiers for immune sequencing clone quantification. TCRdb recomputed calls from the PCR reads with MiXCR, one row per CDR3 protein. The sample carries approximately 590,000 distinct CDR3 sequences, roughly 23% recorded once. The sample comprised naive CD8+ T cells from blood, with Jurkat cell RNA spiked in. Subset defined: FACS-sorted CD8+CD4-CCR7+CD45RA+ naive T cells. Source of these receptors: a human donor in good health. Some libraries in this study had Jurkat cell RNA spiked in.

The table lists this clonotype with a few counts. V is TRBV27 and J is TRBJ2-6, with D possibly TRBD1 on 6 matching bases. V lost 5 bases to trimming and J lost 0 bases, with 11 bases between them. The germline V gene encodes CDR1 MNHEY and CDR2 SMNVEV (reference sequence). The CDR3 consists of 16 residues. CDR3 residues: CASSRQDYSGANVLTF. The CDR3 DNA follows: TGTGCCAGCAGTAGACAGGATTACTCTGGGGCCAACGTCCTGACTTTC.

The chain recombines TRBV7-3 with TRBJ2-7; TRBD2 matches 15 bases. Per germline, CDR1 SGHTA and CDR2 FQGTGA. CDR3 length: 17 amino acids. V lost 6 bases and J lost 1; bases outside the gene matches: 7. CDR3 amino acids: CASRLPGTSGRSYEQYF. The CDR3 nucleotides read TGTGCCAGCAGACTACCGGGGACTAGCGGGAGGTCCTACGAGCAGTACTTC. The variable domain in full, with the rest retrieved from reference TRBV7-3 and TRBJ2-7, is GAGVSQTPSNKVTEKGKYVELRCDPISGHTALYWYRQSLGQGPEFLIYFQGTGAADDSGLPNDRFFAVRPEGSVSTLKIQRTERGDSAVYLCASRLPGTSGRSYEQYFGPGTRLTVT.

Comments on this clonotype: A much larger clone lies a single base off, so this may be a read error. The V call is TRBV7-9, the J call TRBJ1-1; D might be TRBD1 (6 bases). V lost 1 base and J lost 6, with 15 bases in between. The CDR3 contains 15 residues. Germline V gives CDR1 SEHNR, CDR2 FQNEAQ (reference sequence). The chain's CDR3 is CASSLGWGPDAEAFF. The CDR3, as DNA: TGTGCCAGCAGCTTAGGATGGGGGCCCGACGCTGAAGCTTTCTTT.

The chain recombines TRBV11-2 with TRBJ2-7, with D possibly being TRBD1 (6 bases). The germline V gene encodes CDR1 SGHAT and CDR2 FQNNGV. Trimming cost V 5 bases and J 2 bases, with 16 bases left between them. The length of the CDR3 is 15 residues. CDR3 region: CASSPYAGATYEQYF. The DNA for the CDR3 is TGTGCCAGCAGCCCCTATGCAGGGGCCACCTACGAGCAGTACTTC.

This clonotype was counted many times. The V gene is TRBV4-3, the J gene TRBJ2-6, with D perhaps TRBD2 (5 bases). Trimming removed 4 bases at V and 0 bases at J, with 19 bases between. Germline lookup yields CDR1 LGHNA and CDR2 YSLEER. The CDR3 loop spans 19 amino acids. CDR3 loop: CASSRSVFVGSSGANVLTF. For the CDR3, the DNA is TGCGCCAGCAGCCGCAGTGTTTTTGTAGGGAGCTCTGGGGCCAACGTCCTGACTTTC.

This clonotype was seen a handful of times. The chain uses TRBV9 and TRBJ2-2, with 7 bases that match TRBD1. The trim removed 0 bases at V and 6 bases at J, leaving 8 bases unmatched. This CDR3 comprises 16 residues. From germline, CDR1 is SGDLS and CDR2 YYNGEE. The CDR3 region is CASSVESATGPGELFF. CDR3 coding DNA: TGTGCCAGCAGCGTAGAGTCCGCGACAGGGCCCGGGGAGCTGTTTTTT.

The V gene is TRBV27, the J gene TRBJ2-1, with D possibly TRBD2 on 6 matching bases. Trimming cost V 1 base and J 7 bases, with 14 bases left between them. CDR3 length equals 15 residues. From germline, CDR1 is MNHEY and CDR2 SMNVEV (reference sequence). The CDR3 region has the DNA TGTGCCAGCAGTTTATACGCCTCTGGAGGGAATGAGCAGTTCTTC. This gives the protein CASSLYASGGNEQFF.